A single sample gave rise to the 11 T cell receptor beta chains below, sequenced in a study of metastatic and nonmetastatic thyroid tumors. TCRdb re-called the PCR reads through MiXCR. This sample carries about 16,000 clones, just over 30% of them seen once, and the ten largest clones take roughly 10%. Patients had received no treatment of any kind before thyroid surgery. The sequencing sample was made of blood. The receptors originated from a female donor with papillary thyroid cancer or a benign thyroid nodule (not recorded which). Some clones in this sample may be carry-over from other donors' samples.

This clone turned up a few times. The chain uses TRBV6-1 and TRBJ2-1, with 7 bases identical to TRBD2. The CDR3 runs 14 residues. The germline V gene has CDR1 MNHNS and CDR2 SASEGT. J was trimmed by 6 bases and V by 4 bases; bases with no gene match: 6. The CDR3 sequence: CASSVGTICNEQFF. Here the CDR3 DNA reads TGTGCCAGCAGTGTAGGGACTATCTGCAATGAGCAGTTCTTC.

Ten or more counts support this clone. This chain links TRBV7-2 with TRBJ2-1; the D gene is possibly TRBD2 (6 bases). From germline, CDR1 is SGHTA and CDR2 FQGNSA. This CDR3 has 14 residues. The CDR3 loop is CAVFRDSAYNEQFF. CDR3 DNA: TGTGCGGTTTTCCGGGACTCCGCCTACAATGAGCAGTTCTTC.

This clone was detected many times. V and J are TRBV13 and TRBJ2-5, with 8 nucleotides matching TRBD2. With 5 bases clipped from V and 4 bases from J, the junction kept 9 bases outside the gene matches. The CDR3 spans 15 residues. Germline V CDR1 and CDR2: PRHDT, FYEKMQ (reference sequence). The CDR3 bases are TGTGCCAGCAGCCCTCGGGAGGGGCTAGGAGAGACCCAGTACTTC. Translated: CASSPREGLGETQYF. The whole variable domain, remainder taken from reference TRBV13 and TRBJ2-5, is AAGVIQSPRHLIKEKRETATLKCYPIPRHDTVYWYQQGPGQDPQFLISFYEKMQSDKGSIPDRFSAQQFSDYHSELNMSSLELGDSALYFCASSPREGLGETQYFGPGTRLLVL.

Concerning this clone itself: This may be a read error, as it is one base from a much larger clone. Distinct nucleotide sequences in the sample also encode this CDR3. This chain uses TRBV5-4 with TRBJ1-1; D is uncertain. Germline CDR1 SGHNT, CDR2 YYREEE (reference sequence). V dropped 0 bases and J dropped 4 bases, with 16 bases sitting between them. The CDR3 has 16 amino acids. This CDR3 is CASSLGTRAVSTEAFF. The CDR3, as DNA: TGTGCCAGCAGCTTGGGCACCCGTGCCGTGAGCACTGAAGCTTTCTTT.

The rearrangement uses TRBV19 and TRBJ2-3; D call uncertain. V was pared by 10 bases and J by 4 bases, with 15 bases between. The CDR3 is 13 amino acids. Germline CDR1 LNHDA, CDR2 SQIVND (reference sequence). The CDR3 DNA reads TGTGCCACTCGGAGTCGTCGGGCAGATACGCAGTATTTT. It specifies CATRSRRADTQYF.

This clone was seen at least ten times. The chain uses TRBV20-1 and TRBJ2-5; TRBD2 is a possible D gene (5 bases). Germline CDR1 reads DFQATT; CDR2 reads SNEGSKA (reference sequence). CDR3 size: 13 residues. V lost 1 base, J lost 5 bases, and 11 bases lay in between. The CDR3 bases are TGCAGTGCTAGAGCCCCAGCGGACGAGACCCAGTACTTC. Its translation is CSARAPADETQYF.

The chain has TRBV11-2 and TRBJ2-3; D may correspond to TRBD1 or TRBD2 (6 bases each). The germline CDR1 and CDR2 sequences are SGHAT and FQNNGV. V was trimmed by 1 base and J by 6 bases, leaving 14 bases between them. CDR3 length equals 15 residues. The CDR3 reads CASSLGGAGSDTQYF. The CDR3, as DNA: TGTGCCAGCAGCTTAGGGGGGGCCGGCAGTGATACGCAGTATTTT.

By sample fraction, this clone is medium-sized (0.01 to 0.1%). The genes are TRBV20-1 and TRBJ2-7, with 14 nucleotides matching TRBD2. CDR3 length equals 16 residues. After removal of 2 bases from V and 2 bases from J, the junction contained 5 bases not matched to a gene. Germline V gives CDR1 DFQATT, CDR2 SNEGSKA (reference sequence). The CDR3 DNA is TGCAGTGCTAGACACGAGGGACTAGCGGGGGCCTACGAGCAGTACTTC. This translates into CSARHEGLAGAYEQYF.

The V gene is TRBV5-1, the J gene TRBJ2-1; the match to TRBD2 covers 7 bases. Germline assignment: CDR1 SGHRS and CDR2 YFSETQ. Germline trimming cut 4 bases from V and 4 bases from J; bases unmatched to any gene: 8. The CDR3 has 15 residues. CDR3 residues: CASSSGLVPYNEQFF. For the CDR3, the DNA is TGCGCCAGCAGCAGCGGACTAGTTCCGTACAATGAGCAGTTCTTC.

The table lists this clone with a few counts. The junction differs from germline at one of its ends, possibly a read error. The rearrangement joins TRBV2 to TRBJ2-5; either TRBD1 or TRBD2 may fit D (5 bases each). The CDR3 extends over 12 amino acids. Looked up from germline, CDR1 is SNHLY and CDR2 is FYNNEI. CDR3 amino acids: CANHRLGENQYF. The CDR3 DNA follows: TGTGCCAACCACAGGTTGGGGGAGAACCAGTACTTC. The full variable domain, rest sourced from reference TRBV2 and TRBJ2-5, is EPEVTQTPSHQVTQMGQEVILRCVPISNHLYFYWYRQILGQKVEFLVSFYNNEISEKSEIFDDQFSVERPDGSNFTLKIRSTKLEDSAMYFCANHRLGENQYFGPGTRLLVL.

This clone was found many times. It may be a read error: a sequence one base away is much more abundant. The chain combines TRBV5-1 with TRBJ1-3; the match to TRBD1 covers 7 bases. The CDR3 totals 15 residues. Trimming at V came to 0 bases and at J to 6 bases, leaving 6 bases not matched to a gene. In germline, CDR1 is SGHRS, CDR2 YFSETQ. CDR3 coding DNA: TGCGCCAGCAGCTTGGGACAGGGCGCCGAAAACACCATATATTTT. It codes for CASSLGQGAENTIYF.